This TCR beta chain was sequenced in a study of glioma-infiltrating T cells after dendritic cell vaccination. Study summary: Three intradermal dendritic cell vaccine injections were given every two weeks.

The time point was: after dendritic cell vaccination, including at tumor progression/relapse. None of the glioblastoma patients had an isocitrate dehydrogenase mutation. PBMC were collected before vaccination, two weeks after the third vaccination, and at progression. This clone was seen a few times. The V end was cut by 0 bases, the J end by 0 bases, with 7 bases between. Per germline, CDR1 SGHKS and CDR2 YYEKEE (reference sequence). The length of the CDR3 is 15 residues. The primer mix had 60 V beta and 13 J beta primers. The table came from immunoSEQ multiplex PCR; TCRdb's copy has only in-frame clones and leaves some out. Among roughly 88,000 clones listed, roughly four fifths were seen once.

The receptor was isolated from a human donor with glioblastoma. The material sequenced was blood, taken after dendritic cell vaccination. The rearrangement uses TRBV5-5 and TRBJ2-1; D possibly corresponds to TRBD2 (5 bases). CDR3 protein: CASSLGGSSYNEQFF. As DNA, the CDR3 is TGTGCCAGCAGCTTGGGTGGGAGCTCCTACAATGAGCAGTTCTTC. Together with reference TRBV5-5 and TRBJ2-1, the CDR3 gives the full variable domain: DAGVTQSPTHLIKTRGQQVTLRCSPISGHKSVSWYQQVLGQGPQFIFQYYEKEERGRGNFPDRFSARQFPNYSSELNVNALLLGDSALYLCASSLGGSSYNEQFFGPGTRLTVL.